This T cell receptor beta chain came from a study of cytomegalovirus exposure and HLA in healthy donors. A multiplex PCR was run with 60 Vbeta primers and 13 Jbeta primers. Measured with immunoSEQ multiplex PCR; TCRdb has only the in-frame clones, and not every one. The sample comprises 120,000 or so clones, about 85% of which are singletons, and approximately 4% rests with the top ten. Remarks on this clone: What it binds is unknown.

V lost 4 bases and J lost 3, with 10 bases in between. The CDR3 is 13 residues long. Germline-derived CDR1 and CDR2 are SGHTA and FQGNSA. All the people who gave samples were healthy bone marrow donors. Donors had nominal health at sampling but likely had unrecorded immune exposures. Findings and caveats of the study: Later analysis indicated greater clonal expansion among HLA-associated TCR beta chains than among equally common other chains. Earlier analysis looked at TCR beta V segments, and most were productive about 90% or about 30% of the time.

The sequence came from a man younger than 35 in good health and CMV-seropositive. The sample comprised PBMCs. The chain is built from TRBV7-2 and TRBJ2-7; D might be TRBD2 (5 bases). Here the CDR3 reads CASSSPGIYEQYF. In DNA, the CDR3 is TGTGCCAGCAGCTCCCCGGGGATCTACGAGCAGTACTTC.